Here is one T cell receptor (beta chain) with its context. The entry originates in a study of T cell repertoires in ileal Crohn's disease. Profiled with immunoSEQ multiplex PCR; TCRdb holds only in-frame clones, not every one. The sample consists of tens of thousands of clones, about 81% of them appearing once. With 6 bases removed from V and 2 bases from J, the gap between germline ends came to 10 bases. CDR1 ENHRY and CDR2 SYGVKD come from the germline V gene. CDR3 size: 13 residues. Material for sequencing was ileal tissue. The chain joins TRBV10-3 to TRBJ2-5; D is unclear. The receptor's source is an adult with Crohn's disease. CDR3 loop: CAIRGSLQETQYF. For the CDR3, the DNA is TGTGCCATCAGGGGCAGCCTTCAAGAGACCCAGTACTTC.